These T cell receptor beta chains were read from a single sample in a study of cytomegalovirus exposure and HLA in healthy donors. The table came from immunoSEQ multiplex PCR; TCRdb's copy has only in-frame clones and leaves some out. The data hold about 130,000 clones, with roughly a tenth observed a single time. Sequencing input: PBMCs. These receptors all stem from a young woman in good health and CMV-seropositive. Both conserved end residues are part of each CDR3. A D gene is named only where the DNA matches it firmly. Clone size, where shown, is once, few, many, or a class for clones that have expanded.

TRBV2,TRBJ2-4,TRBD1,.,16,TGTGCCAGCATCCTAAACAGGGGGAGTCCCAAAAACATTCAGTACTTC,CASILNRGSPKNIQYF
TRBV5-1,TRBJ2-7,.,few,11,TGCGCCAGCAGCCTCCAGGGCGAGCAGTACTTC,CASSLQGEQYF
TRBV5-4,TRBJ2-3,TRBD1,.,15,TGTGCCAGCAGCTTGGACAGGGGGTGGACAGATACGCAGTATTTT,CASSLDRGWTDTQYF
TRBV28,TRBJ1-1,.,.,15,TGTGCCAGCAGTTTAGCGGGGGCGGGGGGAACTGAAGCTTTCTTT,CASSLAGAGGTEAFF
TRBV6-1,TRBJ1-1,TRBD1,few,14,TGTGCCAGCAGTGAGTTGGGACAGTACACTGAAGCTTTCTTT,CASSELGQYTEAFF
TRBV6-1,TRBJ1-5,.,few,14,TGTGCCAGCAGTGCTAACTTCGGAGGTCAGCCCCAGCATTTT,CASSANFGGQPQHF
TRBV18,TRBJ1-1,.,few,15,TGTGCCAGCTCCCCACCGACAGTCATGAACACTGAAGCTTTCTTT,CASSPPTVMNTEAFF
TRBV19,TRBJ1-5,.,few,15,TGTGCCAGTAGTATAGGAGGTTCAGGCGGGCAGCCCCAGCATTTT,CASSIGGSGGQPQHF
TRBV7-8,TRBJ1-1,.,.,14,TGTGCCAGCAGCCCTCGCGGGGTGAACACTGAAGCTTTCTTT,CASSPRGVNTEAFF
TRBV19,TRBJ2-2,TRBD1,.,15,TGTGCCAGCACGGGACAGGGAGGGATCACCGGGGAGCTGTTTTTT,CASTGQGGITGELFF
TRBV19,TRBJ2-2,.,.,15,TGTGCCAGTAGTACCCGGACAGCAAACACCGGGGAGCTGTTTTTT,CASSTRTANTGELFF
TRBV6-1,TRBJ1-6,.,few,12,TGTGCCAGCGGGGAGACTGGGCCACCCCTCCACTTT,CASGETGPPLHF
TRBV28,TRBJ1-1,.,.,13,TGTGCCAGCAGGGGGCACCCCAACACTGAAGCTTTCTTT,CASRGHPNTEAFF
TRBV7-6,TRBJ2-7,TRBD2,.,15,TGTGCCAGCAGCTTAGATAGCGGGAGGAATTACGAGCAGTACTTC,CASSLDSGRNYEQYF
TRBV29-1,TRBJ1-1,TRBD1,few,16,TGCAGCGTTGAAGATCTTCCCGGGACAGCAGACACTGAAGCTTTCTTT,CSVEDLPGTADTEAFF
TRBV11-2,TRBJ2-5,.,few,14,TGTGCCAGCAGCTTATCGAGCGGAGGGGAGACCCAGTACTTC,CASSLSSGGETQYF
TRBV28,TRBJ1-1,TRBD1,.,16,TGTGCCAGCAGCTTAGTTTTGGACAGGGGCTTTGAGGGAGCTTTCTTT,CASSLVLDRGFEGAFF
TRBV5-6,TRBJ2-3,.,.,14,TGTGCCGGGAAACAGGGTGTTTTTACAGATACGCAGTATTTT,CAGKQGVFTDTQYF
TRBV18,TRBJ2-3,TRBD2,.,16,TGTGCCAGCTCACCACCCGGACTAGCGGGGAAAGATACGCAGTATTTT,CASSPPGLAGKDTQYF